The rows below give T cell receptor beta chains drawn from one sample of a study of identical twins. Each CDR3 protein is one row after TCRdb ran MiXCR on the 5' RACE reads. The repertoire consists of some 500,000 distinct CDR3 sequences, with roughly an eighth occurring once and the leading ten covering approximately 0.98%. These data were also filed under a second study, of yellow fever vaccine responses in identical twins.

Material for sequencing was CD4+ T cells sorted from blood. These TCRs come from a woman aged 18-35 years in good health. The CDR3 runs from the conserved cysteine through the conserved F or W. The order of the fields is clone size, V gene, J gene, D gene, CDR3 DNA, CDR3 protein. D genes are given only for firm matches. Clone size appears in some rows only: once, few, many, or a class for an expanded clone.

.,TRBV20-1,TRBJ2-7,.,TGCAGTGGCAGTACAGGGCAAGGGGACCTCTACGAGCAGTACTTC,CSGSTGQGDLYEQYF
many,TRBV7-9,TRBJ2-1,TRBD2,TGTGCCAGCAGCTTAGTCGAAGGACTAGTGCTCTTC,CASSLVEGLVLF
.,TRBV6-1,TRBJ2-7,TRBD2,TGTGCCAGCAGCGATCCGTCGCCTAGCGGGAGGGCCGAGGTAATGGGCGAGCAGTACTTC,CASSDPSPSGRAEVMGEQYF
many,TRBV15,TRBJ2-6,.,TGTGCCACCGGTAATTACTCTGGGGCCAACGTCCTGACTTTC,CATGNYSGANVLTF
.,TRBV7-2,TRBJ2-7,.,TGTGCCACTGGGGCAGGCTCTCACTCCTACGAGCAGTACTTC,CATGAGSHSYEQYF
few,TRBV14,TRBJ2-1,TRBD2,TGTGCCAGCAGCAACCGGGCTAGCGGAGCCCATGAGCAGTTCTTC,CASSNRASGAHEQFF
.,TRBV7-9,TRBJ2-5,.,TGTGCCAGCAGCCCCTATGGACAGATACAAGAGACCCAGTACTTC,CASSPYGQIQETQYF
.,TRBV7-9,TRBJ2-1,.,TGTGCCAGCAGCGGGACCGCACTATGGGAGCAGTTCTTC,CASSGTALWEQFF
.,TRBV7-2,TRBJ2-7,.,TGTGCCAGCAGCTTAGGAGGGCTAGCGACTCCCTACGAGCAGTACTTC,CASSLGGLATPYEQYF
.,TRBV28,TRBJ2-7,TRBD1,TGTGCCAGCATACGGACAGGAGTCCACGAGCAGTACTTC,CASIRTGVHEQYF
.,TRBV20-1,TRBJ2-1,TRBD2,TGCAGTGCTAGTCGGCTAGCGGGAGGCGGTGAGCAGTTCTTC,CSASRLAGGGEQFF
.,TRBV4-1,TRBJ2-3,.,TGCGCCAGCAGCCCTGGGAGTTCTTACACAGATACGCAGTATTTT,CASSPGSSYTDTQYF
.,TRBV28,TRBJ2-7,.,TGTGCCAGCAGTTTATGGGGGACGGTCTCCTACGAGCAGTACTTC,CASSLWGTVSYEQYF
few,TRBV2,TRBJ1-5,TRBD1,TGTGCCAGCAGTGAAAGAGACAGGGGAAATCAGCCCCAGCATTTT,CASSERDRGNQPQHF
many,TRBV7-2,TRBJ2-1,TRBD2,TGTGCCAGCAGCGGGAGGACTAGCGGGAGTTGGGGGAATGAGCAGTTCTTC,CASSGRTSGSWGNEQFF
.,TRBV5-1,TRBJ2-1,TRBD1,TGCGCCAGCAGCTTTACCGGGACAGGGGTCCCGCACAACGGTGAGCAGTTCTTC,CASSFTGTGVPHNGEQFF
many,TRBV18,TRBJ2-1,TRBD2,TGTGCCAGCTCACCGGCGGGGGAAAAGCAGTTCTTC,CASSPAGEKQFF
few,TRBV2,TRBJ2-1,.,TGTGCCAGCAGTGAAGCGGCCGCTTACAATGAGCAGTTCTTC,CASSEAAAYNEQFF
.,TRBV11-1,TRBJ2-3,TRBD2,TGTGCCAGCAGCGATCTTGGCGGGAGGGCCCTTTCGTCAGATACGCAGTATTTT,CASSDLGGRALSSDTQYF
many,TRBV5-1,TRBJ1-1,TRBD1,TGCGCCAGCCGACAGGGTAACACTGAAGCTTTCTTT,CASRQGNTEAFF
.,TRBV7-2,TRBJ2-7,.,TGTGCCAGCAGCTTAGTTCGGCCAGTCCCCTACGAGCAGTACTTC,CASSLVRPVPYEQYF
many,TRBV5-1,TRBJ2-3,TRBD1,TGCGCCAGCAGCTTGGGATTCTCTACACAGGGGCGAACCACAGATACGCAGTATTTT,CASSLGFSTQGRTTDTQYF
few,TRBV12-3/TRBV12-4,TRBJ2-2,TRBD1,TGTGCCAGCAGAGCCGGGACAGGGGACGCCGAGGAGCTGTTTTTT,CASRAGTGDAEELFF
.,TRBV24-1,TRBJ2-1,TRBD2,TGTGCCACCAGTACCCTAGCGGCCAGCTCCTACAATGAGCAGTTCTTC,CATSTLAASSYNEQFF
.,TRBV5-1,TRBJ2-2,.,TGCGCCAGCAGTGGGAGCGACACCGGGGAGCTGTTTTTT,CASSGSDTGELFF
medium-sized,TRBV15,TRBJ2-3,TRBD1,TGTGCCACCAGCCTGGCTCAGGGGGCCGATACGCAGTATTTT,CATSLAQGADTQYF
.,TRBV3-1,TRBJ2-3,.,TGTGCCAGCAGCCAAGCATTTGCAGCAGATACGCAGTATTTT,CASSQAFAADTQYF
.,TRBV5-1,TRBJ2-5,TRBD1,TGCGCCAGCAGCTTCGAGGGGGCACAAGAGACCCAGTACTTC,CASSFEGAQETQYF
many,TRBV10-3,TRBJ2-5,.,TGTGCCATCAGTGATTTGAGAGGACAAGAGACCCAGTACTTC,CAISDLRGQETQYF
few,TRBV29-1,TRBJ1-2,TRBD1,TGCAGCACCCGGGGAGGGGGCGGCTACACCTTC,CSTRGGGGYTF
.,TRBV4-3,TRBJ2-2,.,TGCGCCAGCAGCCAAGATGCTCCGAACACCGGGGAGCTGTTTTTT,CASSQDAPNTGELFF
few,TRBV6-2/TRBV6-3,TRBJ1-2,.,TGTGCCAGCAGCCCCGCCGCTTGGGGCTACACCTTC,CASSPAAWGYTF
few,TRBV6-4,TRBJ2-5,TRBD1,TGTGCCAGCAGTGCCGGACAGGGGCAGACCCAGTACTTC,CASSAGQGQTQYF
few,TRBV7-2,TRBJ2-1,.,TGTGCCAGCAGCTTACAGGGCGGAACTGAGCAGTTCTTC,CASSLQGGTEQFF
few,TRBV28,TRBJ2-1,TRBD2,TGTGCCAGCAGTTTTGGACTAGCGGGACAGGATGAGCAGTTCTTC,CASSFGLAGQDEQFF
.,TRBV6-6,TRBJ1-1,.,TGTGCCAGCAGTCGGTATGAAGCTTTCTTT,CASSRYEAFF
many,TRBV5-6,TRBJ1-1,.,TGTGCCAGCACTAAAGGCGGTCGGAACACTGAAGCTTTCTTT,CASTKGGRNTEAFF
.,TRBV13,TRBJ2-7,TRBD1,TGTGCCAGCAGCCGGGTACTAGGACAGGGCCACGAGCAGTACTTC,CASSRVLGQGHEQYF
few,TRBV3-1,TRBJ2-7,TRBD1,TGTGCCAGCCGGGACAGGGGTCTTTCCGAGCAGTACTTC,CASRDRGLSEQYF
.,TRBV14,TRBJ2-3,TRBD1,TGTGCCAGCAGCCGGGACAGACTCACAGATACGCAGTATTTT,CASSRDRLTDTQYF
once,TRBV6-2/TRBV6-3,TRBJ1-1,TRBD1,TGTGCCAGCAGTTACCACTCGAAGGGACAGGGGCGGGACACTGAAGCTTTCTTT,CASSYHSKGQGRDTEAFF
many,TRBV20-1,TRBJ2-7,TRBD1,TGCAGTGGACAGGGGGCCGGCTACGAGCAGTACTTC,CSGQGAGYEQYF
few,TRBV20-1,TRBJ2-1,.,TGCAGTGCTAGAATTCTGTCGGTCACAAGCGGATCCTACAATGAGCAGTTCTTC,CSARILSVTSGSYNEQFF
.,TRBV15,TRBJ2-4,TRBD1,TGTGCCACCAGCAGAGCCGACTCAGGGGGCGGGAACATTCAGTACTTC,CATSRADSGGGNIQYF
few,TRBV18,TRBJ2-1,TRBD2,TGTGCCAGCTCCGGACTAGCGCCGTCCTACAATGAGCAGTTCTTC,CASSGLAPSYNEQFF
.,TRBV7-2,TRBJ2-3,TRBD2,TGTGCCAGCAGCTCCACTAGCGGGAGTATAGATACGCAGTATTTT,CASSSTSGSIDTQYF
few,TRBV6-1,TRBJ2-2,.,TGTGCCAGCAGTGAAAGTCGAGGCGGGACCGGGGAGCTGTTTTTT,CASSESRGGTGELFF
.,TRBV5-1,TRBJ2-7,.,TGCGCCAGCAGCTTGGCGGCAGGGGTTAGTTACGAGCAGTACTTC,CASSLAAGVSYEQYF
.,TRBV7-2,TRBJ2-5,.,TGTGCCAGCAGGAAGGGTTTGGAGGAGACCCAGTACTTC,CASRKGLEETQYF